A selection of T cell receptor beta chains follows, all from one sample in a study of blood T cell repertoires in COVID-19. The protocol was immunoSEQ multiplex PCR, while the TCRdb copy is restricted to in-frame clones and leaves out a portion. Among about 47,000 clones listed, under 85% were seen once. Sequenced sample: peripheral blood. Receptors were obtained from a man between 65 and 79 years old with active COVID-19. The CDR3 runs from the conserved cysteine through the conserved F or W. D genes are given only for firm matches. Some rows mark clone size as missing; the rest say once, few, many or name a class of expanded clone.

clone_size j_call v_call d_call cdr3_nt cdr3_aa
. TRBJ1-6 TRBV6-5 . TGTGCCAGCAGTCCCAGGGCTTTTAGTTCACCCCTCCACTTT CASSPRAFSSPLHF
. TRBJ1-1 TRBV9 . TGTGCCAGCAGCGTAGGCGGGGCTATGAACACTGAAGCTTTCTTT CASSVGGAMNTEAFF
. TRBJ2-7 TRBV29-1 TRBD1 TGCAGCGTCACGACAGGGGGCTACGAGCAGTACTTC CSVTTGGYEQYF
. TRBJ1-5 TRBV19 TRBD1 TGTGCCAGTAGTACAACCCGGGACAGTTATCAGCCCCAGCATTTT CASSTTRDSYQPQHF
. TRBJ2-7 TRBV7-3 . TGTGCCAGCAGCTTAACCCAACAGTCCGAGCAGTACTTC CASSLTQQSEQYF
. TRBJ2-7 TRBV6-2/TRBV6-3 TRBD1 TGTGCCAGCAGCAGACCGGGACAGGGGTCCTACGAGCAGTACTTC CASSRPGQGSYEQYF
. TRBJ1-3 TRBV6-2/TRBV6-3 . TGTGCCAGCAGTTACTCCGGACAGAGCTCTGGAAACACCATATATTTT CASSYSGQSSGNTIYF
. TRBJ1-2 TRBV30 . TGTGCCTGGAGTTCTCGGGCCTCTAGGGACTGGGGCTACACCTTC CAWSSRASRDWGYTF
. TRBJ2-2 TRBV11-3 TRBD2 TGTGCCAGCAGCTTAGGCGGGGGGACCGACGGGGAGCTGTTTTTT CASSLGGGTDGELFF
. TRBJ1-1 TRBV5-1 . TGCGCCAGCTACCCAGGAGGGTCAATGAACACTGAAGCTTTCTTT CASYPGGSMNTEAFF
. TRBJ2-7 TRBV2 TRBD1 TGTGCCAGCAGCAGAAACTCTAACAGGGGAACTCCCTACGAGCAGTACTTC CASSRNSNRGTPYEQYF
few TRBJ2-5 TRBV7-3 TRBD2 TGTGCCAGCAGCTTAAACAGCGGGGGGTTTGAGACCCAGTACTTC CASSLNSGGFETQYF
. TRBJ1-2 TRBV28 TRBD1 TGTGCCAGCAGTTCCCCTCCCGGACAGGTGGGGTTGGGGATCTATGGCTACACCTTC CASSSPPGQVGLGIYGYTF
. TRBJ2-7 TRBV7-2 . TGTGCCAGCGGGAGCTCCTACGAGCAGTACTTC CASGSSYEQYF
. TRBJ2-7 TRBV5-1 TRBD1 TGCGCCAGCAGCACCGGACAGGGGGCGAGTGAGCAGTACTTC CASSTGQGASEQYF
. TRBJ1-5 TRBV20-1 TRBD1 TGCAGTGCTAGAGATAGGGACAGGATTCATTTT CSARDRDRIHF
few TRBJ2-3 TRBV18 TRBD2 TGTGCCAGCTCACGAGGACTAGCGGGGGGGCAATGGACAGATACGCAGTATTTT CASSRGLAGGQWTDTQYF
. TRBJ1-1 TRBV29-1 . TGCAGCGTTGAAGATCGGGGGGGGCCGGTCACTGAAGCTTTCTTT CSVEDRGGPVTEAFF
. TRBJ1-1 TRBV9 . TGTGCCAGCAGCGTATTGTCAGAAGGGGCCATGAACACTGAAGCTTTCTTT CASSVLSEGAMNTEAFF
. TRBJ1-1 TRBV30 TRBD1 TGTGCCTGGAGTGACGACCCAGGGACAGAGAACACTGAAGCTTTCTTT CAWSDDPGTENTEAFF
. TRBJ2-2 TRBV5-5 TRBD1 TGTGCCAGCAGCTCGAGGACAGGGGGGATCACCGGGGAGCTGTTTTTT CASSSRTGGITGELFF
. TRBJ2-1 TRBV27 . TGTGCCAGCAGTTTAAGGGGGACCGTCTACAATGAGCAGTTCTTC CASSLRGTVYNEQFF
. TRBJ1-1 TRBV18 . TGTGCCAGCTCACCTCAGGGCCAGGGACTTACTGAAGCTTTCTTT CASSPQGQGLTEAFF
. TRBJ2-1 TRBV25-1 . TGTGCCAGCAGAAGGAGCTCCTACAATGAGCAGTTCTTC CASRRSSYNEQFF
. TRBJ2-1 TRBV5-1 . TGCGCCAGCAGCTTGGTGTCCACCGGGACACGCCCTTACAATGAGCAGTTCTTC CASSLVSTGTRPYNEQFF
. TRBJ1-4 TRBV7-2 . TGTGCCAGCAGCTTAGCGGAGGAGGGTGAGACAGAAAAACTGTTTTTT CASSLAEEGETEKLFF
. TRBJ2-5 TRBV9 . TGTGCCAGCAGCGTAGCCCAGCGGGAGACCCAGTACTTC CASSVAQRETQYF
. TRBJ1-2 TRBV7-6 . TGTGCCAGCAGCTTAAACCCCTCCGCCCTCGCGGGGGATGGCTACACCTTC CASSLNPSALAGDGYTF
. TRBJ2-6 TRBV6-2/TRBV6-3 TRBD2 TGTGCCAGCAGTTCCGTAGCGGGGGGGCCTAGAGGGGCCAACGTCCTGACTTTC CASSSVAGGPRGANVLTF
. TRBJ2-1 TRBV3-1/TRBV3-2 . TGTGCCAGCACTTCTCTCACAGGCCGCAATGAGCAGTTCTTC CASTSLTGRNEQFF
. TRBJ1-1 TRBV5-6 . TGTGCCAGCAGCTTCGTAGTGAACACTGAAGCTTTCTTT CASSFVVNTEAFF
. TRBJ1-1 TRBV5-4 . TGTGCCAGCAGCTACGACAGACGGAACACTGAAGCTTTCTTT CASSYDRRNTEAFF
. TRBJ1-5 TRBV3-1/TRBV3-2 . TGTGCCAGCTCTAGGGGTTTTAATCAGCCCCAGCATTTT CASSRGFNQPQHF
many TRBJ1-2 TRBV30 . TGTGCCCACGAAGCCCCGCGGCGAAACTATGGCTACACCTTC CAHEAPRRNYGYTF
. TRBJ2-7 TRBV30 . TGTGCCTGGAGTGTAGTACAGAAGACCTACGAGCAGTACTTC CAWSVVQKTYEQYF
. TRBJ2-7 TRBV7-2 . TGTGCCAGCAGCTTAAATGGGGGAGGCGAGCAGTACTTC CASSLNGGGEQYF
. TRBJ2-1 TRBV5-1 TRBD2 TGCGCCAGCAGCTCATCCCTGTTCGGGGGGTATCGCAATGAGCAGTTCTTC CASSSSLFGGYRNEQFF
. TRBJ1-2 TRBV4-1 TRBD1 TGCGCCAGCAGCCACGGACAGGCTGACTATGGCTACACCTTC CASSHGQADYGYTF
. TRBJ1-2 TRBV5-1 TRBD1 TGCGCCAGCAGCGGCCGGACAGGGGATGGCTACACCTTC CASSGRTGDGYTF
. TRBJ1-1 TRBV11-3 . TGTGCCAGCAGCTCCGGGAGCTACACTGAAGCTTTCTTT CASSSGSYTEAFF
. TRBJ2-3 TRBV12-5 . TGTGCTAGTGGTTTGGGCTTCGCCGGTACGCAGTATTTT CASGLGFAGTQYF
. TRBJ1-1 TRBV29-1 TRBD1 TGCAGCTCCCGTGAGGACAGGGCGTGGGCCACTGAAGCTTTCTTT CSSREDRAWATEAFF
. TRBJ1-5 TRBV4-1 . TGCGCCAGCAGCCTACAGGGTAATCAGCCCCAGCATTTT CASSLQGNQPQHF
. TRBJ1-1 TRBV2 . TGTGCCAGCAGGGAAATCACAGGGAACACTGAAGCTTTCTTT CASREITGNTEAFF
. TRBJ1-2 TRBV5-8 . TGTGCCAGCAGCATCTCTTCCTTTATATATGGCTACACCTTC CASSISSFIYGYTF